One and the same sample provided the 4 T cell receptor beta chains below, sequenced in a study of T cells after posttransplantation cyclophosphamide. Profiling relied on immunoSEQ multiplex PCR, and the TCRdb table lists in-frame clones only, not all of them. The sample records some 12,000 clones, approximately 96% being singletons. Material: naive CD8+ T cells sorted from PBMCs. Receptors were obtained from a man in his thirties or forties in good health and a related stem cell transplant donor.

The V call is TRBV11-2, the J call TRBJ1-6; D unclear. The V end lost 1 base, the J end lost 4 bases, and 14 bases lay between the germline ends. CDR3 length: 17 residues. Germline CDR1 and CDR2: SGHAT and FQNNGV. The CDR3 coding sequence is TGTGCCAGCAGCTTAGGGAGGACCGGGAGATATAATTCACCCCTCCACTTT. As protein: CASSLGRTGRYNSPLHF.

The sample holds one count of this clone. The V call is TRBV6-5, the J call TRBJ1-1; D not certain. Per the germline V gene, CDR1 is MNHEY and CDR2 is SVGAGI. The CDR3 extends over 16 amino acids. V was shortened by 0 bases and J by 4 bases, with 15 bases between the two germline ends. As DNA, the CDR3 is TGTGCCAGCAGTTACTCGTCTCGACGGGAGGGCACTGAAGCTTTCTTT. Its translation: CASSYSSRREGTEAFF.

Written as DNA, the CDR3 is TGTGCCAGCAGTGATAGGCCAGCGGGGGAGGTGGAGACCCAGTACTTC. It specifies CASSDRPAGEVETQYF. The V gene is TRBV2, the J gene TRBJ2-5; TRBD2 matches 8 bases. The CDR3 runs to 16 residues. Trimming took 3 bases from V and 5 from J; bases not matched to a gene: 11. Germline V lookup: CDR1 SNHLY, CDR2 FYNNEI.

J is TRBJ2-5 and V is TRBV7-9; TRBD2 agrees at 9 bases. The V segment lost 7 bases and the J segment 5 bases; nucleotides outside the gene matches: 14. The CDR3 covers 16 residues. Germline V gene data show CDR1 as SEHNR and CDR2 as FQNEAQ (reference sequence). Here the CDR3 DNA reads TGTGCCAGCACTCAGCGCATGGTAGCGGGGGATGAGACCCAGTACTTC. This codes for CASTQRMVAGDETQYF.